This section outlines one T cell receptor beta chain sequence together with its context. The entry originates in a study of blood T cell repertoires in COVID-19. In the study overall: Sites in the United States, Italy and Spain provided acute and convalescent COVID-19 samples. From T cells, B-cell-depleted T cells, or PBMCs came the material, which was cDNA or gDNA.

This CDR3 has 17 residues. Unmatched junction bases numbered 12, after V lost 4 bases and J lost 4 bases. The V gene's germline CDR1 is MGHDK and CDR2 SYGVNS. Under the authors' procedure: Scientists estimated how many nucleated cells there were by amplifying reference gene primers. Sequencing used immunoSEQ multiplex PCR; TCRdb keeps in-frame clones, though not all of them. V and J calls and clone size are as listed in that table; D and trimming were resolved from the DNA. Of almost 70,000 clones listed, more than 70% are singletons. The origin of this receptor is a human donor in a cohort sampled during active COVID-19. V and J are TRBV25-1 and TRBJ2-1; 8 nucleotides align to TRBD2. The sequencing input was peripheral blood. The CDR3 loop reads CASSGDRGLVTYNEQFF. For the CDR3, the DNA is TGTGCCAGCAGTGGTGATCGGGGACTAGTAACTTACAATGAGCAGTTCTTC.